This T cell receptor (beta chain) was captured in a study of identical twins. Notes on the study in general: Not following the same donors, the study drew its conclusions from cross-sectional statistical analysis. There were fewer insertions in abundant cord blood beta clonotypes, but memory repertoires showed no such pattern.

This CDR3 has 17 amino acids. The V gene end was trimmed by 6 bases and the J gene end by 0 bases; junction bases not matched to a gene: 12. The germline V gene has CDR1 DFQATT and CDR2 SNEGSKA (reference sequence). Healthy Caucasians alone served as donors. TCRdb used MiXCR to reprocess the 5' RACE reads, holding one entry per CDR3 protein. The sample lists a few hundred thousand distinct CDR3 sequences; roughly 8.6% were seen once. This clonotype was seen a handful of times. What it binds is not known. The data also belong to a second study, concerning yellow fever vaccine responses in identical twins.

Sample: memory (CD45RO+) T cells sorted from blood. The chain couples TRBV20-1 to TRBJ2-3, with TRBD2 identical over 10 bases. The receptor was isolated from a woman aged 18 to 35 in good health. The CDR3 region is CSARGLAGAASTDTQYF. The CDR3 nucleotides are TGCAGTGCCAGGGGGCTAGCGGGGGCCGCAAGCACAGATACGCAGTATTTT.